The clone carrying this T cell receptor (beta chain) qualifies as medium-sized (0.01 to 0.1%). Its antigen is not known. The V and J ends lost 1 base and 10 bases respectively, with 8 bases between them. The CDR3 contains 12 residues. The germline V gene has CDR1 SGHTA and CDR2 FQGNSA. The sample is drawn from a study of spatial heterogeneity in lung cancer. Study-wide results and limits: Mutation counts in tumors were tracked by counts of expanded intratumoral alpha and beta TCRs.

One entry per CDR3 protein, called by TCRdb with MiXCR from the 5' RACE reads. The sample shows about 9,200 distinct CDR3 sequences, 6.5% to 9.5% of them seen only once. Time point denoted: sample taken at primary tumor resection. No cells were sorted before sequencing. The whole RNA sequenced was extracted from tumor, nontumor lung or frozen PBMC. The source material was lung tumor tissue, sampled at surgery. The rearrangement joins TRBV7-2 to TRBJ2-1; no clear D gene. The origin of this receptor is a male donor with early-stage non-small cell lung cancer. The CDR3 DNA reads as TGTGCCAGCAGCTTAGGGGCAGTCGAGCAGTTCTTC. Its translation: CASSLGAVEQFF. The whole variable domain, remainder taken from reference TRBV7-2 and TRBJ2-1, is GAGVSQSPSNKVTEKGKDVELRCDPISGHTALYWYRQSLGQGLEFLIYFQGNSAPDKSGLPSDRFSAERTGGSVSTLTIQRTQQEDSAVYLCASSLGAVEQFFGPGTRLTVL.